This entry lists 30 T cell receptor beta chains sequenced from one sample in a study of blood T cells in healthy people across ages. It was with a sample-barcoded 5' primer and a J-beta primer mix that a second PCR of about 6 to 12 cycles was run. TCRdb re-derived calls from the 5' RACE reads in MiXCR, one entry per CDR3 protein. The sample shows 800,000 to 950,000 distinct CDR3 sequences, under 35% of them seen only once. These records were also assigned to another study, of T cells of mothers and their children.

Sequenced material: blood. The receptor set was obtained from a woman aged 35 to 49 in good health.

This clonotype has ten or more counts. V gene TRBV7-9 combines with J gene TRBJ2-5, with 10 nucleotides matching TRBD1. Germline V gene lookup returns CDR1 SEHNR and CDR2 FQNEAQ (reference sequence). The CDR3 runs 18 residues. Trimming took 2 bases from V and 5 from J; bases not matched to a gene: 14. CDR3 protein: CASSLTGMDRGGPETQYF. For the CDR3, the DNA is TGTGCCAGCAGCTTAACTGGCATGGACAGGGGGGGTCCGGAGACCCAGTACTTC.

About this clonotype: The junction departs from the called germline gene at one end, perhaps through a read error. The chain combines TRBV4-1 with TRBJ2-5; D could derive from TRBD1 or TRBD2 (5 bases each). In germline, CDR1 is MGHRA, CDR2 YSYEKL. CDR3 length: 16 residues. The CDR3 loop is CANSPDPREISETQYF. CDR3 coding DNA: TGCGCCAACAGCCCAGACCCCAGGGAGATCTCAGAGACCCAGTACTTC.

This clonotype was counted many times. The chain carries TRBV12-3 or TRBV12-4 and TRBJ1-5; 8 positions match TRBD1. There are 16 residues in the CDR3. V lost 5 bases, J lost 9 bases, and 15 bases stayed unmatched. The CDR3 spells CASSLTHGQGTPPQHF. CDR3 sequence (DNA): TGTGCCAGCAGTCTTACCCACGGACAGGGAACACCGCCCCAGCATTTT.

For this clonotype: At one end the junction does not follow the germline gene, possibly because of a read error. The V gene is TRBV28, the J gene TRBJ1-2, with D uncertain. CDR1 MDHEN and CDR2 SYDVKM come from the germline V gene. CDR3 length: 13 residues. CDR3: CANSLSQNYGYTF. The CDR3 region has the DNA TGTGCCAACAGTTTATCCCAGAACTATGGCTACACCTTC.

This clonotype was counted many times. A much larger clonotype is one base distant, so this may be a read error. The CDR3 loop reads CASSLAFAERTDTQYF. In nucleotides, the CDR3 is TGTGCCAGCAGCTTAGCCTTCGCGGAGCGCACAGATACGCAGTATTTT. V is TRBV7-2 and J is TRBJ2-3; D gene unclear. CDR1 is SGHTA and CDR2 is FQGNSA in the germline V gene. This CDR3 is 16 amino acids long. With 0 bases removed from V and 1 base from J, the gap between germline ends came to 11 bases.

This chain joins TRBV5-6 and TRBJ2-1; D remains unclear. TRBJ2-7 explains the end of the DNA better; the J call may be wrong. Germline V gene sequence: CDR1 SGHDT, CDR2 YYEEEE. This CDR3 is built from 15 residues. The CDR3 DNA follows: TGTGCCAGCAGCTTGTACCTTAGCTCCTACAATGAGCAGTACTTC. Protein product: CASSLYLSSYNEQYF.

This clonotype was counted at least ten times. The CDR3 spells CSVRGQGGWQFF. As DNA, the CDR3 is TGCAGCGTTCGCGGACAGGGAGGATGGCAGTTCTTC. V usage is TRBV29-1 and J usage is TRBJ2-1, with 8 bases lining up with TRBD1. Trimming took 5 bases from V and 12 from J; bases not matched to a gene: 9. In germline, CDR1 is SQVTM, CDR2 ANQGSEA. CDR3 length equals 12 residues.

This clonotype was counted at least ten times. The chain joins TRBV29-1 to TRBJ2-1, with 8 nucleotides matching TRBD2. V trimming: 0 bases; J trimming: 2 bases; junction bases outside the gene matches: 9. The germline V gene has CDR1 SQVTM and CDR2 ANQGSEA. The CDR3 consists of 17 residues. The CDR3 here is CSVEEEVDGGAYNEQFF. For the CDR3, the DNA is TGCAGCGTTGAAGAGGAGGTGGACGGGGGGGCCTACAATGAGCAGTTCTTC.

This rearrangement joins TRBV12-3 or TRBV12-4 to TRBJ1-5, with D unclear. The CDR3 totals 14 residues. Trimming stripped 7 bases from V and 6 bases from J, with 16 bases between. CDR3 nucleotides: TGTGCCAGCAACCGTCCGGGATACGGTCAGCCCCAGCATTTT. It translates to CASNRPGYGQPQHF.

V gene TRBV19 combines with J gene TRBJ2-1; 8 bases match TRBD1. CDR1 is LNHDA, CDR2 SQIVND, per germline (reference sequence). Trimming at V came to 8 bases and at J to 3 bases, leaving 9 bases not matched to a gene. The CDR3 has 15 residues. The CDR3 bases are TGTGCCAGTTCCCCCCCGGACAGGGACTACAATGAGCAGTTCTTC. This translates into CASSPPDRDYNEQFF.

The chain carries TRBV12-3 or TRBV12-4 and TRBJ1-1, with D unresolved. The V end lost 3 bases, the J end lost 5 bases, and 19 bases lay between the germline ends. CDR3 length equals 16 residues. DNA of the CDR3: TGTGCCAGCAGTTTTAATGCCCTCGCAGGAGGGACTGAAGCTTTCTTT. Amino acids: CASSFNALAGGTEAFF.

As for this clonotype: A clone one base away is much larger, so this may be a read error. V and J are TRBV30 and TRBJ1-1; D unclear. The germline CDR1 and CDR2 sequences are GTSNPN and SVGIG (reference sequence). This CDR3 is 14 amino acids long. For the CDR3, the DNA is TGTGCCAGGAGTGTACGTTTTGTTAACACTGAAGCTTTCTTT. This encodes CARSVRFVNTEAFF.

Comments on this clonotype: Compared with germline, one end of the junction differs, possibly owing to a read error. The chain recombines TRBV2 with TRBJ1-4; TRBD1 might be the D (5 bases). The germline V gene encodes CDR1 SNHLY and CDR2 FYNNEI. The CDR3 sequence is 10 residues long. The CDR3 region is CTSRDEKLFF. DNA of the CDR3: TGTACCAGCAGGGATGAAAAACTGTTTTTT.

This rearrangement joins TRBV5-4 to TRBJ2-7; 8 bases are shared with TRBD2. This CDR3 region has 17 residues. Germline loops: CDR1 SGHNT, CDR2 YYREEE (reference sequence). V lost 0 bases, J lost 5 bases, and 13 bases stayed unmatched. The CDR3 spells CASSLAGGQGILNEQYF. The CDR3 DNA sequence: TGTGCCAGCAGCTTGGCGGGGGGGCAGGGGATACTCAACGAGCAGTACTTC.

This clonotype has only one observation. The chain employs TRBV7-8 and TRBJ1-3; D is possibly TRBD1 (6 bases). The germline CDR1 and CDR2 sequences are SGHVS and FQNEAQ. This CDR3 has 15 residues. Trimming shortened V by 1 base and J by 3 bases, and 10 bases separated the two germline ends. The DNA for the CDR3 is TGTGCCAGCAGCTTAGGGGTAGGGGGTGGAAACACCATATATTTT. Encoded protein: CASSLGVGGGNTIYF.

Only a few counts were recorded for this clonotype. This chain joins TRBV6-1 and TRBJ2-7; no clear D gene. Trimming took off 7 bases at V and 5 bases at J, with 18 bases between the two ends. Per germline, CDR1 MNHNS and CDR2 SASEGT. CDR3 length: 14 residues. This CDR3 reads CASTGRSGLDEQYF. CDR3 DNA sequence: TGTGCCAGCACCGGGCGGTCCGGGCTCGACGAGCAGTACTTC.

The J gene is TRBJ2-4, the V gene TRBV12-5; D not resolved. Germline V gene sequence: CDR1 LGHNT, CDR2 FRNRAP. This CDR3 comprises 14 residues. V lost 6 bases, J lost 0 bases, and 9 bases lay in between. CDR3 in DNA: TGTGCTAGTGGCAAGGCTCTAGCCAAAAACATTCAGTACTTC. Its translation: CASGKALAKNIQYF.

This clonotype has ten or more counts. The chain couples TRBV10-3 to TRBJ2-7, with 10 bases fitting TRBD2. V was pared by 2 bases and J by 2 bases, with 3 bases of the junction left unmatched. This CDR3 is built from 15 residues. In germline, CDR1 is ENHRY, CDR2 SYGVKD. The DNA for the CDR3 is TGTGCCATCAGTGAGGCTACTAGCGGGACCTACGAGCAGTACTTC. It encodes CAISEATSGTYEQYF.

This clonotype was seen a few times. The V gene is TRBV20-1, the J gene TRBJ2-1, with 7 positions matching TRBD1. The CDR3 runs 15 residues. Germline values: CDR1 DFQATT, CDR2 SNEGSKA (reference sequence). Losses at the gene ends were 3 bases for V and 0 bases for J; bases not matched to a gene: 5. The CDR3: CSARKQGNSYNEQFF. The DNA for the CDR3 is TGCAGTGCTAGGAAACAGGGGAACTCCTACAATGAGCAGTTCTTC.

In its sample, this clonotype was seen a few times. V usage is TRBV19 and J usage is TRBJ2-6; D not resolved. This CDR3 comprises 15 residues. Trimming removed 3 bases at V and 2 bases at J, with 8 bases between. Germline V gene data show CDR1 as LNHDA and CDR2 as SQIVND (reference sequence). In nucleotides, the CDR3 is TGTGCCAGTAGTATTTGGGGAACTGGGGCCAACGTCCTGACTTTC. This codes for CASSIWGTGANVLTF.

The chain couples TRBV5-1 to TRBJ2-7, with D unresolved. V gave up 3 bases and J gave up 0 bases, with 10 bases separating them. This CDR3 is 14 amino acids long. Germline V lookup: CDR1 SGHRS, CDR2 YFSETQ. CDR3 protein: CASSWEGNSYEQYF. CDR3 sequence (DNA): TGCGCCAGCAGCTGGGAAGGGAACTCCTACGAGCAGTACTTC.

This clonotype was counted only a few times. This chain links TRBV11-2 with TRBJ1-2, with D possibly being TRBD1 (5 bases). V was trimmed by 0 bases and J by 4 bases, leaving 18 bases between them. The germline CDR1 and CDR2 sequences are SGHAT and FQNNGV. The CDR3 runs to 17 residues. The CDR3 sequence: CASSLDLGGPRIYGYTF. CDR3 coding DNA: TGTGCCAGCAGCTTAGATCTGGGGGGACCCCGAATCTATGGCTACACCTTC.

A few counts support this clonotype. The chain joins TRBV7-3 to TRBJ1-1; D call uncertain. The CDR3 is made up of 14 amino acids. The germline gives CDR1 SGHTA, CDR2 FQGTGA. Trimming removed 1 base from V and 2 bases from J, with 8 bases in between. The CDR3 sequence is CASSLIGPNTEAFF. The CDR3 DNA reads as TGTGCCAGCAGCTTAATCGGGCCCAACACTGAAGCTTTCTTT.

This clonotype was observed a handful of times. This sequence may be a read error, since a much larger clone differs from it by one base. The chain employs TRBV29-1 and TRBJ2-1, with a tentative D call TRBD1 (5 bases). Trimming took 0 bases from V and 10 from J, leaving 22 bases between them. Germline CDR1 and CDR2: SQVTM and ANQGSEA. The length of the CDR3 is 16 residues. CDR3 amino acids: CSVEDVDSYFSYEQFF. The CDR3 DNA follows: TGCAGCGTTGAAGATGTCGACAGTTATTTCTCCTACGAGCAGTTCTTC.

This clonotype has a handful of counts. The V and J genes are TRBV15 and TRBJ2-7, with TRBD1 as a possible D gene (5 bases). Trimming removed 0 bases from V and 12 bases from J, with 12 bases in between. The CDR3 covers 12 residues. From germline, CDR1 is LNHNV and CDR2 YYDKDF (reference sequence). CDR3 region: CATSRDRQGRYF. For the CDR3, the DNA is TGTGCCACCAGCAGAGATAGGCAGGGAAGGTACTTC.

Remarks on this clonotype: This sequence may be a read error, since a much larger clone differs from it by one base. This chain joins TRBV4-3 and TRBJ2-3, with 8 bases matching TRBD1. Germline V lookup: CDR1 LGHNA, CDR2 YSLEER. The CDR3 runs to 16 residues. CDR3: CASSPSGRGLTDTEYF. CDR3 in DNA: TGCGCCAGCAGCCCCTCGGGCAGGGGGCTCACAGATACGGAGTATTTT.

With regard to this clonotype: A read error may explain this, as a much larger clone is one base away. As the CDR3 is not closed by the conserved phenylalanine or tryptophan, this likely results from a read error. V and J are TRBV7-2 and TRBJ2-4; no definite D call. V was trimmed by 2 bases and J by 0 bases, leaving 5 bases between them. Germline V gene sequence: CDR1 SGHTA, CDR2 FQGNSA. The CDR3 is 14 amino acids. CDR3 residues: CASSLLQAKNIQYL. The CDR3 nucleotides are TGTGCCAGCAGCTTACTACAAGCCAAAAACATTCAGTACCTC.

The chain recombines TRBV5-1 with TRBJ2-1, with D perhaps assigned TRBD1 or TRBD2 (5 bases each). This CDR3 has 14 amino acids. Trimming took 0 bases from V and 6 from J, leaving 10 bases between them. Germline CDR1 and CDR2: SGHRS and YFSETQ. The CDR3 protein is CASSLERGRNEQFF. CDR3 nucleotides: TGCGCCAGCAGCTTGGAGAGGGGCCGCAATGAGCAGTTCTTC.

In its sample, this clonotype was seen a few times. This sequence joins TRBV2 and TRBJ2-1, with TRBD2 matching 10 bases. CDR3 length: 15 residues. Losses at the gene ends were 3 bases for V and 6 bases for J; bases not matched to a gene: 5. Germline CDR1 reads SNHLY; CDR2 reads FYNNEI. Here the CDR3 reads CASSDPASGGNEQFF. CDR3 sequence (DNA): TGTGCCAGCAGTGATCCGGCTAGCGGGGGCAATGAGCAGTTCTTC.

Details on this clonotype: A much larger clone sits a single nucleotide away, making a read error possible. The V gene is TRBV20-1, the J gene TRBJ1-2, with 7 bases aligning to TRBD1. V dropped 6 bases and J dropped 7; count of bases not matched to a gene: 8. Per germline, CDR1 DFQATT and CDR2 SNEGSKA (reference sequence). The CDR3 sequence is 12 residues long. This chain's CDR3 is CSAEGQISGYTF. The CDR3 DNA follows: TGCAGTGCCGAGGGACAGATAAGTGGCTACACCTTC.